The sequence of this T cell receptor beta chain was determined in a study of T cell changes during pregnancy in multiple sclerosis. The repertoire was sequenced with immunoSEQ multiplex PCR; TCRdb's copy has only in-frame clones and lacks some. The table has about 42,000 clones, roughly 80% seen once. The V gene end was trimmed by 7 bases and the J gene end by 1 base; junction bases not matched to a gene: 7. Germline V lookup: CDR1 SQVTM, CDR2 ANQGSEA. This CDR3 has 14 residues. The sequenced sample was CD4+ T cells from peripheral blood mononuclear cells, obtained before pregnancy. This TCR derives from a female donor with multiple sclerosis, enrolled in a pregnancy study. The chain is built from TRBV29-1 and TRBJ1-1, with TRBD1 matching over 9 bases. CDR3 bases: TGCAGCGGGGGGACAGGGCATAAGAACACTGAAGCTTTCTTT. Its translation is CSGGTGHKNTEAFF.